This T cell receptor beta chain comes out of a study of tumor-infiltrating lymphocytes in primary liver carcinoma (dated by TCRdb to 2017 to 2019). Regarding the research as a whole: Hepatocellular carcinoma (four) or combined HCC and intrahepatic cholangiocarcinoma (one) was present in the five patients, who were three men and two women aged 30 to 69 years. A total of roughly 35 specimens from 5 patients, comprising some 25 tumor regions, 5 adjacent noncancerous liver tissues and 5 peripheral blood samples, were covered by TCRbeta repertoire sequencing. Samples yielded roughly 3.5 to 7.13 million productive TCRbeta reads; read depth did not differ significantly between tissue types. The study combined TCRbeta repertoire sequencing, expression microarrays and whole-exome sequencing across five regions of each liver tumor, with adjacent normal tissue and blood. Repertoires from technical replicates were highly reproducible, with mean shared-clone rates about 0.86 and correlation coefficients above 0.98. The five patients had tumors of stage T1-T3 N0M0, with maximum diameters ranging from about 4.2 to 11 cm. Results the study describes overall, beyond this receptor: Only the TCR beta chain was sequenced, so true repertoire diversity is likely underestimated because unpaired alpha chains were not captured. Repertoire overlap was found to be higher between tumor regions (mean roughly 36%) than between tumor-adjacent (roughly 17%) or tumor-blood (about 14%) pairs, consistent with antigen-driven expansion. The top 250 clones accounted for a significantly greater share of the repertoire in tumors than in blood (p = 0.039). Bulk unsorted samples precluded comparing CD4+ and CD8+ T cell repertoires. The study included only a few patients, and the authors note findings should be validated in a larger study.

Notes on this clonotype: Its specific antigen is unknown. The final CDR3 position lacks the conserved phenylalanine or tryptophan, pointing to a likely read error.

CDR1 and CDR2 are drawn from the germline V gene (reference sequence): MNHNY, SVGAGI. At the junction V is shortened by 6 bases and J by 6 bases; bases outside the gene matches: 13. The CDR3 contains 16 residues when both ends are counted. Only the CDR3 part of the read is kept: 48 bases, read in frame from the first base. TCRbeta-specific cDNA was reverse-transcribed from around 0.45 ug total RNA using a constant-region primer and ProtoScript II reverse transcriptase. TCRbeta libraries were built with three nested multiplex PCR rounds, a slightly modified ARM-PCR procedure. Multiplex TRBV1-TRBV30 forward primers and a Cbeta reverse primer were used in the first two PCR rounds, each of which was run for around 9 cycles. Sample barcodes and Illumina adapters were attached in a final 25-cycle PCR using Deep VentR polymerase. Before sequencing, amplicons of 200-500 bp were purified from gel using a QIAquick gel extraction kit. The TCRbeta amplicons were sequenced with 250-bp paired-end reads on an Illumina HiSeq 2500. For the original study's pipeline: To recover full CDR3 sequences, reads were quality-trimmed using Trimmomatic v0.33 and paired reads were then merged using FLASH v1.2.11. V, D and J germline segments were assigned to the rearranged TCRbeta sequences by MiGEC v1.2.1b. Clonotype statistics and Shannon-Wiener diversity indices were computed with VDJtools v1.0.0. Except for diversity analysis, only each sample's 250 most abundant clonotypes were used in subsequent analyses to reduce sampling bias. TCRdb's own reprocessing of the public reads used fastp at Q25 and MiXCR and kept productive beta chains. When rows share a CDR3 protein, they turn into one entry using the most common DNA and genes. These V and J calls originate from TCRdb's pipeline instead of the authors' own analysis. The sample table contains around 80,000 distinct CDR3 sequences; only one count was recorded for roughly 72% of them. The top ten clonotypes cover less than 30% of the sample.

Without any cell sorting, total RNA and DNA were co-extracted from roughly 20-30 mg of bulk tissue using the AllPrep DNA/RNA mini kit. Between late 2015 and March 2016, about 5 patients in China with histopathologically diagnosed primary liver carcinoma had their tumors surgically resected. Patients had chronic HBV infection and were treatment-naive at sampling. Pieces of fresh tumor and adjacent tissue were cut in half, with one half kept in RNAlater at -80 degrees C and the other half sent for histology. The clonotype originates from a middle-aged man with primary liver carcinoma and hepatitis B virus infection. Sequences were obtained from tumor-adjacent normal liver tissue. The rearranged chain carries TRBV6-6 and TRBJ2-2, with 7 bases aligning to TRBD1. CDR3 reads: CASSSYGQVAPGELFY. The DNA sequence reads TGTGCCAGCAGCTCCTACGGACAGGTGGCCCCCGGGGAGCTGTTTTAT.